These 27 T cell receptor beta chains were all obtained from the same sample, sequenced in a study of T cell repertoires in cytomegalovirus infection. TCRdb ran MiXCR on the reads and lists one entry per CDR3 protein. The data contain 290,000 or so distinct CDR3 sequences, approximately 8.9% of them singletons. Input material: PBMCs. These receptors were collected from a human donor in good health (CMV status not recorded). Some clones in this sample may be carry-over from other donors' samples.

This clonotype has ten or more counts. This CDR3 reads CASSFMGTYTEAFF. CDR3 bases: TGTGCCAGCAGCTTTATGGGGACCTACACTGAAGCTTTCTTT. The chain uses TRBV7-2 and TRBJ1-1; tentatively, D is TRBD1 (5 bases). Between the trimmed V and J ends, which lost 3 bases and 3 bases, there was a span of 11 bases. Germline V gene lookup returns CDR1 SGHTA and CDR2 FQGNSA. The CDR3 has 14 residues.

Many counts were recorded for this clonotype. The chain is built from TRBV7-9 and TRBJ2-5, with 9 positions matching TRBD1. Germline V CDR1 and CDR2: SEHNR, FQNEAQ (reference sequence). After removal of 8 bases from V and 6 bases from J, the junction contained 4 bases not matched to a gene. This CDR3 has 12 residues. The CDR3 coding sequence is TGTGCCAGCGCCGGGACAGGGAAGACCCAGTACTTC. Protein sequence: CASAGTGKTQYF.

The J gene is TRBJ2-4, the V gene TRBV6-6; D gene ambiguous. This CDR3 contains 12 residues. The germline V and J ends were trimmed by 5 bases and 2 bases, with 4 bases remaining between them. CDR1 is MNHNY and CDR2 is SVGAGI in the germline V gene (reference sequence). The CDR3 sequence: CASSGSKNIQYF. The CDR3 DNA sequence: TGTGCCAGCAGTGGGTCCAAAAACATTCAGTACTTC.

This clonotype was seen many times. The CDR3 DNA reads TGTGCCAGCAGCGCACAGGGTCGCACAGATACGCAGTATTTT. Residues: CASSAQGRTDTQYF. This chain connects TRBV7-2 to TRBJ2-3; weak D call: TRBD1 (6 bases). The CDR3 has 14 residues. The V gene's germline CDR1 is SGHTA and CDR2 FQGNSA. Trimming removed 5 bases at V and 1 base at J, with 10 bases between.

The chain links TRBV7-9 to TRBJ1-1, with 9 bases fitting TRBD1. Germline lookup yields CDR1 SEHNR and CDR2 FQNEAQ (reference sequence). Trimming removed 3 bases from V and 5 bases from J; junction bases left unmatched: 7. The CDR3 is made up of 15 amino acids. CDR3 protein: CASSFPGTGKTEAFF. The CDR3, as DNA: TGTGCCAGCAGCTTCCCCGGGACAGGGAAAACTGAAGCTTTCTTT.

This clonotype was found many times. Here the CDR3 DNA reads TGTGCCAGCAGCTTGGGGACAGTCCCGGGGGAGACCCAGTACTTC. Translation gives CASSLGTVPGETQYF. The chain uses TRBV7-2 and TRBJ2-5; 7 nucleotides match TRBD1. The germline V gene encodes CDR1 SGHTA and CDR2 FQGNSA. This CDR3 is 15 amino acids long. V dropped 3 bases and J dropped 5; count of bases not matched to a gene: 9.

This sequence joins TRBV20-1 and TRBJ1-6; no clear D. CDR1 DFQATT and CDR2 SNEGSKA come from the germline V gene (reference sequence). The CDR3 length is 16 residues. V was cut by 1 base and J by 1 base, with 11 bases left in between. CDR3 DNA sequence: TGCAGTGCTAGAGGCGCAGACCGTTCCTATAATTCACCCCTCCACTTT. This codes for CSARGADRSYNSPLHF.

This chain joins TRBV9 and TRBJ2-1, with TRBD2 matching over 9 bases. Trimming took 0 bases from V and 8 from J; bases not matched to a gene: 6. This CDR3 is built from 15 residues. Germline CDR1 reads SGDLS; CDR2 reads YYNGEE. CDR3 loop: CASSVGGGGAHEQFF. The DNA for the CDR3 is TGTGCCAGCAGCGTAGGAGGCGGGGGGGCACATGAGCAGTTCTTC.

With regard to this clonotype: One junction end disagrees with the germline gene, perhaps due to a read error. The chain is built from TRBV4-1 and TRBJ1-1; D is perhaps TRBD1 (6 bases). The germline gives CDR1 MGHRA, CDR2 YSYEKL. The CDR3 length is 15 residues. DNA for the CDR3: TGCGCCAGCGGCCAAACAGGGACGGCGAGCACTGAAGCTTTCTTT. It translates to CASGQTGTASTEAFF.

This clonotype came up many times. V is TRBV28 and J is TRBJ2-5; a weak D match, TRBD2 (6 bases). Trimming cost V 5 bases and J 3 bases, with 13 bases left between them. The CDR3 has 14 amino acids. The V gene's germline CDR1 is MDHEN and CDR2 SYDVKM. CDR3: CASSGDFGKETQYF. The CDR3 nucleotides read TGTGCCAGCAGTGGGGACTTCGGAAAAGAGACCCAGTACTTC. Full variable domain (rest looked up from reference TRBV28 and TRBJ2-5): DVKVTQSSRYLVKRTGEKVFLECVQDMDHENMFWYRQDPGLGLRLIYFSYDVKMKEKGDIPEGYSVSREKKERFSLILESASTNQTSMYLCASSGDFGKETQYFGPGTRLLVL.

The rearrangement joins TRBV5-1 to TRBJ2-7, with a possible D match to TRBD2 (6 bases). This CDR3 region has 15 residues. V lost 2 bases and J lost 2, with 14 bases in between. Germline V lookup: CDR1 SGHRS, CDR2 YFSETQ. The CDR3 DNA is TGCGCCAGCAGCTTAGGAGAGACGGGGGCCTACGAGCAGTACTTC. Translation gives CASSLGETGAYEQYF.

In this sample, this clonotype turned up many times. The chain carries TRBV6-5 and TRBJ1-4; D ambiguous. CDR1 is MNHEY and CDR2 is SVGAGI in the germline V gene. V was cut by 1 base and J by 0 bases, with 9 bases left in between. The CDR3 sequence is 16 residues long. In DNA, the CDR3 is TGTGCCAGCAGTTACTGGGGAGGGACAACTAATGAAAAACTGTTTTTT. It translates to CASSYWGGTTNEKLFF.

This clonotype was counted many times. The chain combines TRBV29-1 with TRBJ2-5, with TRBD2 matching 8 bases. Germline lookup yields CDR1 SQVTM and CDR2 ANQGSEA. The V gene end was trimmed by 6 bases and the J gene end by 5 bases; junction bases not matched to a gene: 5. The CDR3 has 12 amino acids. The CDR3 bases are TGCAGCGTCGCCCGGGGGGGGGAGACCCAGTACTTC. Translated: CSVARGGETQYF.

This clonotype turned up a few times. The chain combines TRBV20-1 with TRBJ2-5; tentative D call: TRBD2 (6 bases). The CDR3 is 15 amino acids. CDR1 and CDR2 (germline): DFQATT, SNEGSKA (reference sequence). Trimming pared 0 bases from V and 4 bases from J, leaving 15 bases between. The CDR3 region has the DNA TGCAGTGCTAGAGATAGGGACGCGGGGTCAGAGACCCAGTACTTC. Amino acids: CSARDRDAGSETQYF.

This clonotype turned up a few times. The chain links TRBV12-3 or TRBV12-4 to TRBJ1-1; 7 nucleotides match TRBD1. The J segment lost 0 bases and the V segment lost 5 bases, leaving 6 bases of the junction unmatched. This CDR3 is built from 15 residues. CDR3 DNA sequence: TGTGCCAGCAGTCGCCGGGACAGCATGAACACTGAAGCTTTCTTT. Translation gives CASSRRDSMNTEAFF.

Many counts were recorded for this clonotype. This sequence joins TRBV7-2 and TRBJ1-5, with TRBD1 matching 10 bases. Germline V gene lookup returns CDR1 SGHTA and CDR2 FQGNSA. This CDR3 spans 15 amino acids. Trimming took 6 bases from V and 4 from J; bases not matched to a gene: 6. In nucleotides, the CDR3 is TGTGCCAGCAGGGCCGGACAGGGGGTGAATCAGCCCCAGCATTTT. It codes for CASRAGQGVNQPQHF.

This clonotype has only a few counts. The chain combines TRBV5-1 with TRBJ2-5; possible D gene TRBD1, 6 bases. The CDR3 has 17 residues. Germline loops: CDR1 SGHRS, CDR2 YFSETQ. V was clipped by 3 bases and J by 0 bases, with 18 bases between them. The CDR3 region has the DNA TGCGCCAGCAGCTCTGGAAATGGACAGTTATACCAAGAGACCCAGTACTTC. It translates to CASSSGNGQLYQETQYF.

The chain is built from TRBV27 and TRBJ2-7; D remains unclear. The V end lost 0 bases, the J end lost 6 bases, and 9 bases lay between the germline ends. Per the germline V gene, CDR1 is MNHEY and CDR2 is SMNVEV (reference sequence). The CDR3 sequence is 13 residues long. This chain's CDR3 is CASSLSVGFEQYV. For the CDR3, the DNA is TGTGCCAGCAGTTTATCGGTAGGGTTCGAGCAGTACGTC.

This clonotype came up a few times. The rearrangement links TRBV29-1 to TRBJ1-5; D is unresolved. The germline CDR1 and CDR2 sequences are SQVTM and ANQGSEA. This CDR3 region has 16 residues. V was clipped by 2 bases and J by 0 bases, with 14 bases between them. The CDR3 DNA follows: TGCAGCGTTGAACTGGAGGGCCCTTATAGCAATCAGCCCCAGCATTTT. This sequence encodes CSVELEGPYSNQPQHF.

This clonotype was found many times. The V call is TRBV6-2 or TRBV6-3, the J call TRBJ2-3; the D is unclear. Trimming took off 2 bases at V and 0 bases at J, with 9 bases between the two ends. The CDR3 consists of 15 residues. Germline V gives CDR1 MNHEY, CDR2 SVGEGT. The CDR3 DNA reads TGTGCCAGCAGTTACGGATCACACAGCACAGATACGCAGTATTTT. This codes for CASSYGSHSTDTQYF.

This rearrangement joins TRBV5-5 to TRBJ2-2; weak D call: TRBD1 (5 bases). V lost 6 bases and J lost 5, with 8 bases in between. This CDR3 is built from 12 residues. Germline assignment: CDR1 SGHKS and CDR2 YYEKEE (reference sequence). The DNA for the CDR3 is TGTGCCAGCATAGGGGTAACCGGGGAGCTGTTTTTT. Translation gives CASIGVTGELFF.

This clonotype showed up many times. The CDR3 DNA reads as TGTGCCAGCGGGGGGACTAGCGGGGGGGCCGGGGAGACCCAGTACTTC. Translating it yields CASGGTSGGAGETQYF. The gene calls are TRBV6-5 and TRBJ2-5, with 16 nucleotides matching TRBD2. J gave up 5 bases and V 8 bases, and 8 bases lay outside the gene matches. This CDR3 is built from 16 residues. The germline V gene encodes CDR1 MNHEY and CDR2 SVGAGI.

The V gene is TRBV19, the J gene TRBJ1-6; D possibly corresponds to TRBD1 (5 bases). There are 14 residues in the CDR3. Germline CDR1 reads LNHDA; CDR2 reads SQIVND (reference sequence). Trimming took 5 bases from V and 7 from J, leaving 12 bases between them. In nucleotides, the CDR3 is TGTGCCAGTAGTTACGGGACGGCGAATTCACCCCTCCACTTT. Its translation: CASSYGTANSPLHF.

This clonotype was counted between two and nine times. The rearrangement joins TRBV29-1 to TRBJ1-2; 7 bases are a match to TRBD1. V lost 5 bases, J lost 2 bases, and 5 bases stayed unmatched. This CDR3 is built from 13 residues. Germline values: CDR1 SQVTM, CDR2 ANQGSEA. Written as DNA, the CDR3 is TGCAGCGTTAACGGACAGGCCAACTATGGCTACACCTTC. It yields the protein CSVNGQANYGYTF.

At least ten counts were recorded for this clonotype. The genes are TRBV4-1 and TRBJ2-6, with D perhaps TRBD1 or TRBD2 (5 bases each). The CDR3 sequence is 16 residues long. With 1 base removed from V and 2 bases from J, the gap between germline ends came to 9 bases. The V gene's germline CDR1 is MGHRA and CDR2 YSYEKL. CDR3 amino acids: CASSQGGTAGANVLTF. DNA for the CDR3: TGCGCCAGCAGCCAAGGGGGGACGGCTGGGGCCAACGTCCTGACTTTC.

The gene calls are TRBV29-1 and TRBJ1-2, with D tentatively TRBD1 (5 bases). The CDR3 is made up of 15 amino acids. CDR1 is SQVTM and CDR2 is ANQGSEA in the germline V gene. V lost 7 bases and J lost 3, with 21 bases in between. The CDR3 reads CSARGGRGTDYGYTF. The DNA of the CDR3 is TGCAGCGCCCGGGGGGGTCGGGGGACGGACTATGGCTACACCTTC.

The CDR3 bases are TGTGCCAGCAGCTTATCCGTGGGGAAGACCCAGTACTTC. Its translation: CASSLSVGKTQYF. This rearrangement joins TRBV11-2 to TRBJ2-5, with unresolved D. Germline assignment: CDR1 SGHAT and CDR2 FQNNGV. The V and J ends lost 2 bases and 6 bases respectively, with 10 bases between them. The CDR3 consists of 13 residues.